This note documents a single T cell receptor beta chain sequence. The antigen remains undetermined. The record originates from a study of T cells in localized non-small cell lung cancer. Whole-study results and caveats: Detection in adjacent lung was observed for a median 57 of the top 100 tumor clones.

Sequencing used immunoSEQ multiplex PCR; TCRdb keeps in-frame clones, though not all of them. The sample yields 12,000 or so clones, around 85% seen once. Losses at the gene ends were 6 bases for V and 4 bases for J; bases not matched to a gene: 9. The germline gives CDR1 SGDLS, CDR2 YYNGEE. The CDR3 has 15 amino acids. The clonotype originates from a male donor older than 55 with stage I lung adenocarcinoma. The chain combines TRBV9 with TRBJ1-3; 8 bases align to TRBD1. The starting material was peripheral blood, obtained before any cancer treatment. The CDR3 coding sequence is TGTGCCAGCAACCCTCAGGGGGCGCGGGGAAACACCATATATTTT. It yields the protein CASNPQGARGNTIYF.